A single sample gave rise to the 5 T cell receptor beta chains below, sequenced in a study of CD8+CD57+ T cells in acquired aplastic anemia. TCR beta VDJ and CDR3 profiles were obtained from a genomic DNA template. TCRdb fed the reads into MiXCR, producing one record per CDR3 protein. The sample shows under 250,000 distinct CDR3 sequences, around 32% of them seen only once. Sequenced material: sorted CD4+, CD8+, or CD8+CD57+ T cells (not recorded which) from PBMCs. These receptors were collected from a human donor in good health, serving as a control.

This clonotype was observed at least ten times. V is TRBV2 and J is TRBJ2-7; TRBD2 matches at 13 bases. The CDR3 covers 20 residues. V was clipped by 4 bases and J by 0 bases; unmatched bases: 15. CDR1 and CDR2 (germline): SNHLY, FYNNEI. CDR3 sequence reads: CASSAPPGTSGTPSSYEQYF. Here the CDR3 DNA reads TGTGCCAGCAGTGCGCCACCCGGGACTAGCGGGACCCCCAGCTCCTACGAGCAGTACTTC.

Comments on this clonotype: A junction end diverges from the germline sequence, so it may reflect a read error. The chain uses TRBV9 and TRBJ2-1; D gene uncertain. The CDR3 is 16 amino acids. Germline loops: CDR1 SGDLS, CDR2 YYNGEE. The CDR3 loop reads CTSSSRGDSFYNEQFF. The CDR3 DNA reads TGTACCAGCAGCTCAAGAGGAGATTCTTTCTACAATGAGCAGTTCTTC.

The sample holds a few counts of this clonotype. The rearrangement links TRBV4-1 to TRBJ1-2; tentative D call: TRBD1 (5 bases). This CDR3 spans 19 amino acids. Germline CDR1 is MGHRA and CDR2 is YSYEKL. With 5 bases removed from V and 8 bases from J, the gap between germline ends came to 33 bases. CDR3 bases: TGCGCCAGCAGCTATTTGGGCATGCGGGGCGGGGAGTGGATTTACGGCTACACCTTC. Translated: CASSYLGMRGGEWIYGYTF.

This clonotype was seen a few times. The V and J genes are TRBV30 and TRBJ1-2, with D unresolved. V was trimmed by 5 bases and J by 3 bases, leaving 7 bases between them. The CDR3 loop spans 11 amino acids. Germline CDR1 is GTSNPN and CDR2 is SVGIG (reference sequence). For the CDR3, the DNA is TGTGCCTGGGGACGGGACTATGGCTACACCTTC. Its protein product is CAWGRDYGYTF.

V and J are TRBV2 and TRBJ2-7; D call uncertain. The CDR3 runs 11 residues. V was cut by 7 bases and J by 3 bases, with 7 bases left in between. Germline CDR1 reads SNHLY; CDR2 reads FYNNEI. The DNA for the CDR3 is TGTGCCAGCACCCCGGGCTACGAGCAGTACGTC. It is translated as CASTPGYEQYV.